These 11 T cell receptor beta chains came from one sample sequenced in a study of lymphopenia after photon versus proton radiotherapy. Assay used: immunoSEQ multiplex PCR; TCRdb lists only in-frame clones, some missing. The table has about 39,000 clones, roughly nine tenths seen once. The sequences come from peripheral blood, collected from a patient treated with photon-based radiotherapy. Receptor source: a man between 60 and 70 years old with cholangiocarcinoma.

V is TRBV2 and J is TRBJ2-5, with D tentatively TRBD1 (6 bases). V lost 2 bases and J 5 bases, leaving 9 bases between the germline ends. The CDR3 extends over 13 amino acids. The germline CDR1 and CDR2 sequences are SNHLY and FYNNEI. CDR3: CASSELQGETQYF. In nucleotides, the CDR3 is TGTGCCAGCAGTGAATTGCAGGGGGAGACCCAGTACTTC.

This clone was observed a single time. The chain combines TRBV28 with TRBJ1-1, with D perhaps TRBD1 (6 bases). V was pared by 6 bases and J by 0 bases, with 11 bases between. CDR1 and CDR2 (germline): MDHEN, SYDVKM. The CDR3 extends over 14 amino acids. The DNA of the CDR3 is TGTGCCAGCAGGCCCGGGACATTGAACACTGAAGCTTTCTTT. Protein product: CASRPGTLNTEAFF.

V and J are TRBV2 and TRBJ1-6; unclear D gene. The germline V and J ends were trimmed by 2 bases and 9 bases, with 11 bases remaining between them. Per germline, CDR1 SNHLY and CDR2 FYNNEI. The CDR3 consists of 14 residues. Here the CDR3 reads CASSELRGSSPLHF. Written as DNA, the CDR3 is TGTGCCAGCAGTGAATTGAGAGGGAGTTCACCCCTCCACTTT. The entire variable domain, with the rest obtained from reference TRBV2 and TRBJ1-6, is as follows: EPEVTQTPSHQVTQMGQEVILRCVPISNHLYFYWYRQILGQKVEFLVSFYNNEISEKSEIFDDQFSVERPDGSNFTLKIRSTKLEDSAMYFCASSELRGSSPLHFGNGTRLTVT.

This clone appeared a single time. The chain carries TRBV15 and TRBJ2-1; D is possibly TRBD2 (6 bases). V shed 3 bases and J shed 8 bases, with 20 bases lying between them. This CDR3 is built from 16 residues. Germline V gene lookup returns CDR1 LNHNV and CDR2 YYDKDF (reference sequence). CDR3 in amino acids: CATSSGQRVDTDEQFF. Written as DNA, the CDR3 is TGTGCCACCAGCAGCGGGCAGCGGGTGGATACAGATGAGCAGTTCTTC.

The chain has TRBV4-2 and TRBJ2-7; 7 positions agree with TRBD1. Germline V gene lookup returns CDR1 LGHNA and CDR2 YNFKEQ. This CDR3 region has 15 residues. V shed 4 bases and J 0 bases; nucleotides not matched to a gene: 6. Here the CDR3 DNA reads TGTGCCAGCAGCCTTTCCGGGACAGACTCCTACGAGCAGTACTTC. Amino acid sequence: CASSLSGTDSYEQYF.

The chain is built from TRBV6-4 and TRBJ2-1, with 7 bases that match TRBD1. Germline-derived CDR1 and CDR2 are MRHNA and SNTAGT. The V and J ends lost 5 bases and 6 bases, in that order; junction bases with no gene match: 7. This CDR3 comprises 14 residues. The CDR3 sequence is CASSRGHLTNEQFF. The CDR3 DNA reads as TGTGCCAGCAGTAGGGGGCACCTCACCAATGAGCAGTTCTTC.

The chain employs TRBV28 and TRBJ1-2, with D maybe TRBD1 (5 bases). V lost 0 bases to trimming and J lost 0 bases, with 8 bases between them. CDR3 length: 15 residues. Germline V gene data show CDR1 as MDHEN and CDR2 as SYDVKM. CDR3 sequence reads: CASSLWDNTNYGYTF. CDR3 DNA: TGTGCCAGCAGTTTATGGGACAACACTAACTATGGCTACACCTTC.

The chain recombines TRBV11-3 with TRBJ2-1, with 12 nucleotides matching TRBD2. Trimming cost V 5 bases and J 5 bases; bases outside gene matches: 4. Germline V gene lookup returns CDR1 SGHNT and CDR2 YENEEA. The CDR3 sequence is 15 residues long. CDR3 loop: CASSRGLAGNNEQFF. The CDR3 DNA is TGTGCCAGCAGCCGAGGACTAGCGGGGAACAATGAGCAGTTCTTC.

This chain joins TRBV28 and TRBJ1-2; a weak D match, TRBD1 (5 bases). The CDR3 is 15 amino acids. Germline V CDR1 and CDR2: MDHEN, SYDVKM. V lost 1 base and J lost 5, with 14 bases in between. The CDR3 bases are TGTGCCAGCAGTTTATTTGGTGGGGCGGGGTATGGCTACACCTTC. Encoded protein: CASSLFGGAGYGYTF.

J is TRBJ1-1 and V is TRBV19, with D uncertain. CDR3 size: 17 residues. Germline-derived CDR1 and CDR2 are LNHDA and SQIVND (reference sequence). Trimming cost V 3 bases and J 0 bases, with 17 bases left between them. The CDR3: CASSMGPNRQLNTEAFF. For the CDR3, the DNA is TGTGCCAGTAGTATGGGTCCTAATCGGCAGCTGAACACTGAAGCTTTCTTT.

The chain links TRBV6-1 to TRBJ1-4; a weak D match, TRBD1 (6 bases). The CDR3 is made up of 14 amino acids. CDR1 is MNHNS, CDR2 SASEGT, per germline. Trimming removed 3 bases from V and 5 bases from J, with 10 bases in between. CDR3 sequence: CASSDGGRNEKLFF. As DNA, the CDR3 is TGTGCCAGCAGTGATGGGGGGCGGAATGAAAAACTGTTTTTT.